One sample yielded the 3 T cell receptor beta chains listed below, sequenced in a study of shared T cell receptors in the human thymus. Here immunoSEQ multiplex PCR was the method, and the copy in TCRdb shows in-frame clones only, minus some. The sample carries a few hundred thousand clones, more than 85% recorded once. The sequenced material came from thymocytes. These receptors were taken from a human donor.

V usage is TRBV20-1 and J usage is TRBJ1-2; D gene unclear. Germline assignment: CDR1 DFQATT and CDR2 SNEGSKA (reference sequence). This CDR3 contains 11 residues. The germline V and J ends were trimmed by 0 bases and 6 bases, with 5 bases remaining between them. Written as DNA, the CDR3 is TGCAGTGCTAGAGAAGCGGATGGCTACACCTTC. Amino acids: CSAREADGYTF.

The chain uses TRBV30 and TRBJ2-7; 11 bases fit TRBD2. Germline loops: CDR1 GTSNPN, CDR2 SVGIG (reference sequence). V lost 0 bases and J lost 5; bases outside the gene matches: 9. The CDR3 is made up of 16 amino acids. CDR3 sequence: CAWSVHTSGSSNEQYF. CDR3 sequence (DNA): TGTGCCTGGAGTGTACATACTAGCGGGAGCAGCAACGAGCAGTACTTC.

The rearrangement joins TRBV5-6 to TRBJ2-7, with 13 nucleotides matching TRBD2. Germline loops: CDR1 SGHDT, CDR2 YYEEEE. The V segment lost 4 bases and the J segment 9 bases; nucleotides outside the gene matches: 10. The CDR3 spans 15 residues. The CDR3 DNA sequence: TGTGCCAGCAGCCCCCCCGGGACTAGCGGGACTGGGCAGTACTTC. Translated: CASSPPGTSGTGQYF.